This TCR beta chain was captured by sequencing in a study of regulatory T cells in long-lasting Graves disease. CDR3-region Arm-PCR and iRepertoire HTBI primers produced the TCR beta libraries. As handled by the study authors: Across the samples, identification revealed about 62 TRBV and 14 TRBJ segments. TCRdb re-called the multiplex PCR reads through MiXCR, storing one row per CDR3 protein. None of the V and J calls come from the authors' own analysis; TCRdb made them. The sample has hundreds of thousands of distinct CDR3 sequences; about 20% are singletons. This clonotype was recorded many times. This CDR3 spans 12 amino acids. The V end lost 10 bases, the J end lost 1 base, and 5 bases lay between the germline ends. CDR1 MNHEY and CDR2 SMNVEV come from the germline V gene (reference sequence). Indicated time point: persistent/refractory GD, antithyroid drugs over 5 years with positive TRAb. TCR sequences were obtained from RNA taken from PBMCs.

The sequence was collected from a female donor with Graves disease. This chain links TRBV27 with TRBJ2-6; D is uncertain. The sequencing used peripheral blood mononuclear cells (PBMCs), collected when the disease was refractory, from a patient treated with antithyroid drugs. CDR3 amino acids: CAIKSGANVLTF. The CDR3 DNA sequence: TGTGCCATCAAATCTGGGGCCAACGTCCTGACTTTC. Based on the CDR3 plus reference TRBV27 and TRBJ2-6, the full variable domain is EAQVTQNPRYLITVTGKKLTVTCSQNMNHEYMSWYRQDPGLGLRQIYYSMNVEVTDKGDVPEGYKVSRKEKRNFPLILESPSPNQTSLYFCAIKSGANVLTFGAGSRLTVL.